The source of this TCR beta chain is a study of T cell changes during pregnancy in multiple sclerosis. The ends were cut back, 1 base at V and 7 bases at J, with 13 bases in the middle. The germline V gene has CDR1 SEHNR and CDR2 FQNEAQ (reference sequence). This CDR3 has 14 residues. The assay was immunoSEQ multiplex PCR, and TCRdb's table has in-frame clones only and misses some. The table lists approximately 46,000 clones, about 89% of them singletons, with roughly 1.2% in the top ten. This clone appeared a few times. The sequencing used CD4+ T cells from peripheral blood mononuclear cells, collected after pregnancy. This receptor was obtained from a female donor with multiple sclerosis, enrolled in a pregnancy study. This chain joins TRBV7-9 and TRBJ1-2; a possible D gene is TRBD1 (6 bases). For the CDR3, the DNA is TGTGCCAGCAGCTTAGTCCCAGGGGCGGCTGGCTACACCTTC. Its translation is CASSLVPGAAGYTF.